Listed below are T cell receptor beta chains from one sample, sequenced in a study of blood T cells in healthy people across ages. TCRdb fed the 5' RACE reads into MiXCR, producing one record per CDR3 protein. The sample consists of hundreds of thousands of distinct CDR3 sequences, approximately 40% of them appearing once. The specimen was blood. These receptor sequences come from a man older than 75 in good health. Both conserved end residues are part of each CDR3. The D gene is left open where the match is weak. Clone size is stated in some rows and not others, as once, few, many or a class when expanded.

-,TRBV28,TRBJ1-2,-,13,TGTGCCAGCAGGAACCCCAAGTTCCGCGGCTACACCTTC,CASRNPKFRGYTF
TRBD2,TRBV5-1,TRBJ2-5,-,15,TGCGCCAGCAGCTTCAGACTAGCGTCCCGCGGTGAGCAGTACTTC,CASSFRLASRGEQYF
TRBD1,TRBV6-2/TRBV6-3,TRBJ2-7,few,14,TGTGCCAGCAGTTACCCGGGACAGCCCTACGAGCAGTACTTC,CASSYPGQPYEQYF
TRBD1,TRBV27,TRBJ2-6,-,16,TGTGCCAGCAGCTTGTTTACAGGGGCTGGGGCCAACGTCCTGACTTTC,CASSLFTGAGANVLTF
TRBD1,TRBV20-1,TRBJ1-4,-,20,TGCAGTGCTAGAGATTCATCCCGGACAGGGGGTACGAGAACTAATGAAAAACTGTTTTTT,CSARDSSRTGGTRTNEKLFF
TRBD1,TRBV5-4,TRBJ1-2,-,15,TGTGCCAGCAGCTTGGGGACAGGGTCGGTCTATGGCTACACCTTC,CASSLGTGSVYGYTF
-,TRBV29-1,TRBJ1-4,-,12,TGCAGCGGTCTTGGATTGGGTGAAAAACTGTTTTTT,CSGLGLGEKLFF
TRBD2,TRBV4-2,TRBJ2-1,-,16,TGTGCCAGCAGCCCGAGCGGGGGGGGGCCCTACAATGAGCAGTTCTTC,CASSPSGGGPYNEQFF
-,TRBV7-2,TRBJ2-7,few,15,TGTGCCAGCAGCTCCACAGGGGACTTATCCTACGAGCAGTACTTC,CASSSTGDLSYEQYF
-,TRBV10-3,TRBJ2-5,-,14,TGTGCCATCAGCGAGTCCGGTAGGGAGGATGAGCAGTACTTC,CAISESGREDEQYF
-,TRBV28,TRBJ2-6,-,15,TGTGCCAGCAGTTTATACAGGGCCACCTCGAACGTCCTGACTTTC,CASSLYRATSNVLTF
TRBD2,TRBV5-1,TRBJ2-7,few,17,TGCGCCAGCAGCTTGAAAACTAGCGGGACTCGCTACAATGAACAGTACTTC,CASSLKTSGTRYNEQYF
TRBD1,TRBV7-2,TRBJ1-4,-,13,TGTGCCAGCAGCGGACAGGCTAATGAAAAACTGTTTTTT,CASSGQANEKLFF
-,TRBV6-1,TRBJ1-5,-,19,TGTGCCAGCAATCTTTTTGGTTCCAGCGGGGCCTTTCGAGGACAGCCCCAGCATTTT,CASNLFGSSGAFRGQPQHF
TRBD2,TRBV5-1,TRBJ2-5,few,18,TGCGCCAGCAGCTTGGGGGGGACTAGCGGGAGTAGTGGAGAGACCCAGTACTTC,CASSLGGTSGSSGETQYF
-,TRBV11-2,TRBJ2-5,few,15,TGTGCCAGCAGCTTAGGGACAGTGGCGGGGGAGACCCAGTACTTC,CASSLGTVAGETQYF